These 6 T cell receptor beta chains originate from one sample sequenced in a study of CXCR3-negative and CXCR3-positive naive CD8 T cells. The libraries of TRB cDNA were constructed through 5' RACE using UMI labels. TCRdb reprocessed the 5' RACE reads, keeping one entry per CDR3 protein, no DNA. Here the sample table reports 35,000 to 40,000 distinct CDR3 sequences. Sample: memory CD8+ T cells from blood. Every receptor here comes from a human donor in good health. Some clones in this sample may be carry-over from other donors' samples.

This chain uses TRBV7-2 with TRBJ2-7; TCRdb returns TRBD2, unconfirmable since there is no DNA. In germline, CDR1 is SGHTA, CDR2 FQGNSA. The CDR3 is made up of 16 amino acids. This CDR3 reads CASSMGLAGGLYEQYF.

The chain employs TRBV15 and TRBJ2-3. CDR3 length: 16 residues. Germline V gives CDR1 LNHNV, CDR2 YYDKDF (reference sequence). CDR3 sequence reads: CATSRDLGRVADTQYF.

This chain uses TRBV12-3 or TRBV12-4 with TRBJ2-2; lacking DNA, the TRBD1 call made by TCRdb goes unchecked. CDR3 length equals 13 residues. The CDR3 sequence is CASSPRGPGELFF.

V gene TRBV27 combines with J gene TRBJ2-1; as DNA is missing, the TRBD2 call by TCRdb cannot be tested. The CDR3 sequence is 16 residues long. CDR1 is MNHEY, CDR2 SMNVEV, per germline (reference sequence). CDR3 amino acids: CASSPEGLSSYNEQFF.

This chain links TRBV29-1 with TRBJ2-3. The CDR3 loop spans 15 amino acids. Germline CDR1 SQVTM, CDR2 ANQGSEA. The CDR3 spells CSVDLNGLSTDTQYF.

The J gene is TRBJ2-5, the V gene TRBV7-6. Germline CDR1 and CDR2: SGHVS and FNYEAQ. The CDR3 covers 15 residues. The CDR3: CASSLGAATQETQYF.